The 32 T cell receptor beta chains reported below all come from one sample, sequenced in a study of OX40 agonist ivuxolimab in advanced cancers. TCRdb's table, derived via immunoSEQ multiplex PCR, lists solely in-frame clones and lacks some. The sample has around 110,000 clones, around 93% seen once. Sequenced here: CD4+ or CD8+ T cells sorted from blood, sampled in a trial of the OX40 agonist ivuxolimab. These TCRs come from an adult with an advanced solid tumor such as melanoma, head and neck, liver or kidney cancer.

The J gene is TRBJ2-2, the V gene TRBV11-1; D not certain. With 4 bases removed from V and 0 bases from J, the gap between germline ends came to 9 bases. Germline V gene sequence: CDR1 SGHAT, CDR2 FQDESV (reference sequence). This CDR3 is 15 amino acids long. CDR3 coding DNA: TGTGCCAGCAGCTATAGCATCTCGAACACCGGGGAGCTGTTTTTT. It specifies CASSYSISNTGELFF.

The genes are TRBV9 and TRBJ2-1, with 9 bases fitting TRBD2. Losses at the gene ends were 0 bases for V and 2 bases for J; bases not matched to a gene: 9. The CDR3 totals 18 residues. Looked up from germline, CDR1 is SGDLS and CDR2 is YYNGEE. In DNA form, the CDR3 reads TGTGCCAGCAGCGTAGAAGAGGGGCGGGAGGGCCCCTACAATGAGCAGTTCTTC. Encoded protein: CASSVEEGREGPYNEQFF.

The V call is TRBV19, the J call TRBJ1-2; the match to TRBD1 covers 9 bases. This CDR3 region has 14 residues. The junction had 8 bases not matched to a gene; V was cut back by 4 bases and J by 8 bases. CDR1 and CDR2 (germline): LNHDA, SQIVND (reference sequence). CDR3 nucleotides: TGTGCCAGTAGTACATCCGGGACAGGGCACGGCTACACCTTC. Translated, it gives CASSTSGTGHGYTF.

The chain joins TRBV28 to TRBJ2-1; D uncertain. The CDR3 runs to 14 residues. Trimming left V 1 base short and J 7 bases short, with 11 bases between. The V gene's germline CDR1 is MDHEN and CDR2 SYDVKM. The CDR3 spells CASSLSHAGNEQFF. CDR3 in DNA: TGTGCCAGCAGTTTATCGCATGCTGGGAATGAGCAGTTCTTC.

V gene TRBV12-2 combines with J gene TRBJ2-7; TRBD2 is the table's D call, not checked against the DNA. TRBV12-2 has pseudogene status. The CDR3 spans 22 residues. CDR3 loop: CASRSGQGSAGTSGRPGVEQYF. The CDR3 DNA sequence: TGTGCAAGTCGCTCGGGACAGGGTTCCGCCGGGACTAGCGGGAGGCCGGGGGTAGAGCAGTACTTC.

The chain links TRBV7-2 to TRBJ2-1, with D perhaps TRBD1 (6 bases). This CDR3 region has 15 residues. V shed 3 bases and J shed 5 bases, with 14 bases lying between them. CDR1 and CDR2 from the germline V gene are SGHTA and FQGNSA. The CDR3 reads CASSFRAGVNNEQFF. The CDR3 DNA sequence: TGTGCCAGCAGCTTCCGGGCAGGGGTCAACAATGAGCAGTTCTTC.

The V call is TRBV5-6, the J call TRBJ2-3; D remains ambiguous. The V end lost 4 bases, the J end lost 6 bases, and 15 bases lay between the germline ends. CDR3 length: 14 amino acids. Germline V lookup: CDR1 SGHDT, CDR2 YYEEEE. The CDR3 protein is CASSRRLKTDTQYF. In DNA, the CDR3 is TGTGCCAGCAGCCGCCGGCTAAAGACGGATACGCAGTATTTT.

The V call is TRBV11-3, the J call TRBJ2-1, with a weak D call TRBD2 (6 bases). The CDR3 spans 15 residues. V lost 4 bases to trimming and J lost 0 bases, with 10 bases between them. Germline loops: CDR1 SGHNT, CDR2 YENEEA. The CDR3 nucleotides are TGTGCCAGCAGCTATAGCGGAAGCTCCTACAATGAGCAGTTCTTC. This translates into CASSYSGSSYNEQFF.

Here the CDR3 DNA reads TGTGCCAGCAGCTTGTTAGGGACAGCAGACTACGAGCAGTACTTC. Protein sequence: CASSLLGTADYEQYF. The J gene is TRBJ2-7, the V gene TRBV7-3, with 7 bases that match TRBD1. The germline V gene encodes CDR1 SGHTA and CDR2 FQGTGA. V dropped 3 bases and J dropped 3; count of bases not matched to a gene: 8. The CDR3 extends over 15 amino acids.

This clone appeared a single time. V is TRBV25-1 and J is TRBJ2-7, with D unclear. The CDR3 extends over 13 amino acids. Germline loops: CDR1 MGHDK, CDR2 SYGVNS. V gave up 2 bases and J gave up 4 bases, with 9 bases separating them. The CDR3 reads CASSEGNAYEQYF. Written as DNA, the CDR3 is TGTGCCAGCAGTGAAGGGAATGCATACGAGCAGTACTTC.

The V and J genes are TRBV6-6 and TRBJ1-5, with TRBD1 as a possible D gene (5 bases). This CDR3 spans 16 amino acids. V was pared by 0 bases and J by 5 bases, with 14 bases between. Germline loops: CDR1 MNHNY, CDR2 SVGAGI (reference sequence). DNA of the CDR3: TGTGCCAGCAGTTACTCTGTGCAGGGACCCGATCAGCCCCAGCATTTT. Its translation: CASSYSVQGPDQPQHF.

The gene calls are TRBV5-5 and TRBJ2-5; possible D gene TRBD1, 6 bases. CDR3 length: 13 amino acids. The germline V and J ends were trimmed by 3 bases and 4 bases, with 10 bases remaining between them. Germline assignment: CDR1 SGHKS and CDR2 YYEKEE (reference sequence). The CDR3 nucleotides read TGTGCCAGCAGCTGGGGGCCGCCAGAGACCCAGTACTTC. This gives the protein CASSWGPPETQYF.

The J gene is TRBJ1-1, the V gene TRBV2; 9 bases match TRBD1. The CDR3 runs 14 residues. The germline CDR1 and CDR2 sequences are SNHLY and FYNNEI. Trimming at V came to 5 bases and at J to 5 bases, leaving 6 bases not matched to a gene. The CDR3 region is CASSRQGGDTEAFF. The DNA of the CDR3 is TGTGCCAGCAGTCGACAGGGGGGAGATACTGAAGCTTTCTTT. Variable domain in full (rest from reference TRBV2 and TRBJ1-1): EPEVTQTPSHQVTQMGQEVILRCVPISNHLYFYWYRQILGQKVEFLVSFYNNEISEKSEIFDDQFSVERPDGSNFTLKIRSTKLEDSAMYFCASSRQGGDTEAFFGQGTRLTVV.

The J gene is TRBJ2-7, the V gene TRBV29-1; D not resolved. The germline gives CDR1 SQVTM, CDR2 ANQGSEA. The CDR3 runs 13 residues. The germline V and J ends were trimmed by 4 bases and 2 bases, with 12 bases remaining between them. For the CDR3, the DNA is TGCAGCGTTGGTTCGGGTTCAACCTACGAGCAGTACTTC. Its translation: CSVGSGSTYEQYF.

The chain is built from TRBV10-3 and TRBJ1-5; D is undetermined. The germline gives CDR1 ENHRY, CDR2 SYGVKD. The CDR3 loop spans 13 amino acids. Trimming took off 0 bases at V and 3 bases at J, with 3 bases between the two ends. This CDR3 is CAISESTNQPQHF. The CDR3 nucleotides are TGTGCCATCAGTGAGTCCACCAATCAGCCCCAGCATTTT.

The rearrangement joins TRBV28 to TRBJ1-6, with D unclear. Trimming pared 5 bases from V and 7 bases from J, leaving 9 bases between. Germline CDR1 MDHEN, CDR2 SYDVKM. This CDR3 is 13 amino acids long. The CDR3 nucleotides are TGTGCCAGCAGTAGAAACAGAAATTCACCCCTCCACTTT. Protein product: CASSRNRNSPLHF.

The J gene is TRBJ1-1, the V gene TRBV7-9, with a possible D match to TRBD1 (5 bases). The germline V and J ends were trimmed by 5 bases and 4 bases, with 14 bases remaining between them. Germline CDR1 SEHNR, CDR2 FQNEAQ (reference sequence). This CDR3 comprises 14 residues. The CDR3 coding sequence is TGTGCCAGCAGCGCGAACCGGGGCCTCACTGAAGCTTTCTTT. Its translation is CASSANRGLTEAFF.

V usage is TRBV29-1 and J usage is TRBJ2-2, with D hard to call. V was pared by 7 bases and J by 6 bases, with 9 bases between. The CDR3 has 11 amino acids. Germline V gene lookup returns CDR1 SQVTM and CDR2 ANQGSEA. The CDR3 DNA is TGCAGCGGTGCAAGCGCCGGGGAGCTGTTTTTT. It codes for CSGASAGELFF.

V is TRBV5-4 and J is TRBJ1-1; D gene uncertain. Germline-derived CDR1 and CDR2 are SGHNT and YYREEE (reference sequence). V lost 8 bases and J lost 3, with 11 bases in between. CDR3 length: 12 amino acids. The CDR3 loop reads CASPVRDTEAFF. The CDR3 DNA is TGTGCCAGTCCAGTGAGGGACACTGAAGCTTTCTTT.

This clone was recorded once. The chain links TRBV27 to TRBJ2-7; 7 nucleotides align to TRBD2. Germline V gene lookup returns CDR1 MNHEY and CDR2 SMNVEV (reference sequence). This CDR3 comprises 15 residues. Trimming removed 5 bases from V and 3 bases from J; junction bases left unmatched: 10. CDR3 in DNA: TGTGCCAGCAGTCCCCGGGTGTTAGCGGGCTACGAGCAGTACTTC. As protein: CASSPRVLAGYEQYF.

The chain employs TRBV14 and TRBJ1-2, with D uncertain. This CDR3 contains 12 residues. Germline V lookup: CDR1 SGHDN, CDR2 FVKESK. Trimming took 2 bases from V and 2 from J, leaving 3 bases between them. The CDR3 coding sequence is TGTGCCAGCAGCCAATCAAACTATGGCTACACCTTC. It yields the protein CASSQSNYGYTF.

The chain joins TRBV7-2 to TRBJ1-5; D might be TRBD1 (5 bases). Germline lookup yields CDR1 SGHTA and CDR2 FQGNSA. The CDR3 spans 15 residues. V lost 1 base and J 1 base, leaving 8 bases between the germline ends. The CDR3 region has the DNA TGTGCCAGCAGCTTAGAATCAGGGAGCAATCAGCCCCAGCATTTT. Translating gives CASSLESGSNQPQHF. Using reference TRBV7-2 and TRBJ1-5 for the parts outside the CDR3, the full variable domain is GAGVSQSPSNKVTEKGKDVELRCDPISGHTALYWYRQSLGQGLEFLIYFQGNSAPDKSGLPSDRFSAERTGGSVSTLTIQRTQQEDSAVYLCASSLESGSNQPQHFGDGTRLSIL.

The rearrangement uses TRBV7-8 and TRBJ2-7, with D hard to call. Deletions cut 5 bases from V and 4 bases from J, with 9 bases between. CDR3 length: 12 amino acids. Germline V gives CDR1 SGHVS, CDR2 FQNEAQ. The CDR3 nucleotides are TGTGCCAGCAGCGTTAGTTATTACGAGCAGTACTTC. Protein sequence: CASSVSYYEQYF.

This clone came up once. The gene calls are TRBV28 and TRBJ1-2, with D unclear. Germline CDR1 and CDR2: MDHEN and SYDVKM. The length of the CDR3 is 13 residues. V dropped 6 bases and J dropped 2 bases, with 10 bases sitting between them. The DNA of the CDR3 is TGTGCCAGCAGCTCCACATTGAACTATGGCTACACCTTC. Translated: CASSSTLNYGYTF.

CDR3 sequence (DNA): TGTGCCTGGAGTAAAGTCGCCGGTCAGCCCCAGCATTTT. Its translation: CAWSKVAGQPQHF. This chain links TRBV30 with TRBJ1-5, with D unresolved. The CDR3 is 13 amino acids. Germline lookup yields CDR1 GTSNPN and CDR2 SVGIG (reference sequence). V was cut by 2 bases and J by 6 bases, with 11 bases left in between.

The V call is TRBV11-2, the J call TRBJ1-4; no clear D gene. V was clipped by 4 bases and J by 5 bases, with 11 bases between them. The CDR3 consists of 14 residues. In germline, CDR1 is SGHAT, CDR2 FQNNGV. The CDR3 DNA follows: TGTGCCAGCAGCTCGGGCGCCAGAAATGAAAAACTGTTTTTT. Translation: CASSSGARNEKLFF.

The genes are TRBV6-1 and TRBJ1-1; perhaps TRBD1 as D (6 bases). Germline V gene lookup returns CDR1 MNHNS and CDR2 SASEGT. V lost 8 bases to trimming and J lost 6 bases, with 19 bases between them. This CDR3 has 14 amino acids. CDR3 nucleotides: TGTGCCAGCCCGAATTCCGGGGGGGCACCTGAAGCTTTCTTT. Translation gives CASPNSGGAPEAFF.

The chain couples TRBV7-2 to TRBJ1-2, with TRBD1 matching over 7 bases. V lost 9 bases and J lost 7; bases outside the gene matches: 14. The germline gives CDR1 SGHTA, CDR2 FQGNSA. The CDR3 totals 14 residues. This CDR3 is CASFRTGEGSGYTF. The DNA of the CDR3 is TGTGCCAGTTTTCGGACAGGTGAAGGGAGTGGCTACACCTTC.

The rearrangement links TRBV9 to TRBJ2-1; TRBD2 matches at 11 bases. Germline V gives CDR1 SGDLS, CDR2 YYNGEE. Trimming at V came to 4 bases and at J to 3 bases, leaving 18 bases not matched to a gene. The CDR3 is 20 amino acids. CDR3 amino acids: CASSPKTSGIFVWDYNEQFF. The CDR3 DNA is TGTGCCAGCAGCCCAAAGACTAGCGGGATATTCGTTTGGGACTACAATGAGCAGTTCTTC.

The chain joins TRBV9 to TRBJ1-1; TRBD1 aligns across 9 bases. The CDR3 is 15 residues long. The trim removed 3 bases at V and 4 bases at J, leaving 7 bases unmatched. Germline CDR1 SGDLS, CDR2 YYNGEE. CDR3 protein: CASSDQNRGPTEAFF. The CDR3 bases are TGTGCCAGCAGCGACCAAAACAGGGGGCCCACTGAAGCTTTCTTT.

The rearrangement uses TRBV5-1 and TRBJ1-4; TRBD1 matches at 10 bases. The V and J ends lost 7 bases and 7 bases, in that order; junction bases with no gene match: 4. The CDR3 sequence is 13 residues long. Germline-derived CDR1 and CDR2 are SGHRS and YFSETQ. DNA of the CDR3: TGCGCCAGCGGCCGGGACAGGGGTGAAAAACTGTTTTTT. It encodes CASGRDRGEKLFF.

This clone was observed a single time. The chain links TRBV5-1 to TRBJ2-1; TRBD2 aligns across 11 bases. Trimming cost V 2 bases and J 8 bases; bases outside gene matches: 9. CDR3 size: 16 residues. Germline V gene sequence: CDR1 SGHRS, CDR2 YFSETQ. CDR3 nucleotides: TGCGCCAGCAGCTTAAGACTAGCGGGAATGGAGGATGAGCAGTTCTTC. Translating it yields CASSLRLAGMEDEQFF. The variable domain in full, with the rest retrieved from reference TRBV5-1 and TRBJ2-1, is KAGVTQTPRYLIKTRGQQVTLSCSPISGHRSVSWYQQTPGQGLQFLFEYFSETQRNKGNFPGRFSGRQFSNSRSEMNVSTLELGDSALYLCASSLRLAGMEDEQFFGPGTRLTVL.